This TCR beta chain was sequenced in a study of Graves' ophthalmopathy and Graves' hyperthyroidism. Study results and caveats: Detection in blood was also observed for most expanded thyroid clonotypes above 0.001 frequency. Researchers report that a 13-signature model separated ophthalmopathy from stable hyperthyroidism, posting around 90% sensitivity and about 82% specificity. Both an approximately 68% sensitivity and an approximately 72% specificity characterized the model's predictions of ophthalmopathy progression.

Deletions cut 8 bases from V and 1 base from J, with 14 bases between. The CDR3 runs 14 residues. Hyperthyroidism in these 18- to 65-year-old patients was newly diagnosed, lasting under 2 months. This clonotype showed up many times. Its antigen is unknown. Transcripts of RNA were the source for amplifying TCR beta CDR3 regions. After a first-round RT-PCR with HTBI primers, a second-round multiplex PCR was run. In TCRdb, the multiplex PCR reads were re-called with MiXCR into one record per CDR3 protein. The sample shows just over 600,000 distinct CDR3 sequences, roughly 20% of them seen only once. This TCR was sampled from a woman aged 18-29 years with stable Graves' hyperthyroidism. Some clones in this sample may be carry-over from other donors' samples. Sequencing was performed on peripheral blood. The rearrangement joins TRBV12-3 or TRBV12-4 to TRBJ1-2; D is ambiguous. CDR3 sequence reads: CASSGPSSNYGYTF. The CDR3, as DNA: TGTGCCAGCTCAGGTCCGTCCAGTAACTATGGCTACACCTTC.